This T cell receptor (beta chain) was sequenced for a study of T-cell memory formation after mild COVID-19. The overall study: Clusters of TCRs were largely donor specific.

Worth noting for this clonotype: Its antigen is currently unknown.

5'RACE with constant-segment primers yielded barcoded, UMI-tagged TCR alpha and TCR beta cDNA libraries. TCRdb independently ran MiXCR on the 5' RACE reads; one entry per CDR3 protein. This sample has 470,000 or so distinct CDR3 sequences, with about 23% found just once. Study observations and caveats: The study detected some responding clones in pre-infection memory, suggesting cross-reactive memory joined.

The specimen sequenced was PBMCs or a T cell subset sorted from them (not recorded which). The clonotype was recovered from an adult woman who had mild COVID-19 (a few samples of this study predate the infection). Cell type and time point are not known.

This CDR3 is CASSGTGIDTQYF. The CDR3 coding sequence is TGTGCCAGCTCAGGGACAGGGATCGATACGCAGTATTTT. The chain employs TRBV18 and TRBJ2-3; the match to TRBD1 covers 9 bases. The ends lost 5 bases at V and 6 bases at J; junction bases unmatched: 3. This CDR3 is 13 amino acids long. Germline CDR1 KGHSH, CDR2 LQKENI.